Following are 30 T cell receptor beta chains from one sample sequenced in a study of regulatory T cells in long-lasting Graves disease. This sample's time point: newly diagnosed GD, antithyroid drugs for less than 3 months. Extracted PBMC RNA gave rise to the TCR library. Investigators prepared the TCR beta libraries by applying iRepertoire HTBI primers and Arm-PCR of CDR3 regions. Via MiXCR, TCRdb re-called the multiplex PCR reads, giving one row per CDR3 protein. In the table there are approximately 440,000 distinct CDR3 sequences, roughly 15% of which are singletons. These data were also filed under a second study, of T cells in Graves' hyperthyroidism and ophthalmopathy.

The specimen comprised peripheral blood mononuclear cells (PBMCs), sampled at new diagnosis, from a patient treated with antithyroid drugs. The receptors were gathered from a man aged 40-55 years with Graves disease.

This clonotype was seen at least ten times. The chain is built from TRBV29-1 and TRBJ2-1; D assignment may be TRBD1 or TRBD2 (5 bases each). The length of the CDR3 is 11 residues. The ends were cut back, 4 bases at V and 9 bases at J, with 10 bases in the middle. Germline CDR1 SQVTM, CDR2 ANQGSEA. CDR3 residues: CSVGGRGEQFF. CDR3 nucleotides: TGCAGCGTTGGGGGACGGGGTGAGCAGTTCTTC.

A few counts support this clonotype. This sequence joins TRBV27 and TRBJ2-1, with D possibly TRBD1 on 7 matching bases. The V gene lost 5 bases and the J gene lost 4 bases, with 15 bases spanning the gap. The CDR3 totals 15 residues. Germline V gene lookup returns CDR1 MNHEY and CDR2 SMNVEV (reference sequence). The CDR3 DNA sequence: TGTGCCAGCAGTCCAGGGGGGACAGAATACAATGAGCAGTTCTTC. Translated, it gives CASSPGGTEYNEQFF.

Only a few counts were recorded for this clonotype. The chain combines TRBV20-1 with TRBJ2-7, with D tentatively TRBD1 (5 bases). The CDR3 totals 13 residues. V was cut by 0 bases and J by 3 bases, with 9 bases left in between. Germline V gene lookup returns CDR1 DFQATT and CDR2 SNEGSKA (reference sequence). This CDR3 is CSARETASYEQYF. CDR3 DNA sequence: TGCAGTGCTAGAGAGACAGCCAGCTACGAGCAGTACTTC.

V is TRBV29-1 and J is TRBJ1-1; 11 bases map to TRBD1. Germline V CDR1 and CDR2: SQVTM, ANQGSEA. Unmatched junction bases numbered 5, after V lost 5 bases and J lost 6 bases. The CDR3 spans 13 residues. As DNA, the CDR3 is TGCAGCGTTTCCGGGACAGGGGGTCCTGAAGCTTTCTTT. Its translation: CSVSGTGGPEAFF.

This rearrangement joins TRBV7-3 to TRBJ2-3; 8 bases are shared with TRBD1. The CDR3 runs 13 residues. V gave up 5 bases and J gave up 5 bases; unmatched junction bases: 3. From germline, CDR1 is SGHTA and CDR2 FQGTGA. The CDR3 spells CASSHTGGDTQYF. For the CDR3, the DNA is TGTGCCAGCAGCCATACAGGGGGAGATACGCAGTATTTT.

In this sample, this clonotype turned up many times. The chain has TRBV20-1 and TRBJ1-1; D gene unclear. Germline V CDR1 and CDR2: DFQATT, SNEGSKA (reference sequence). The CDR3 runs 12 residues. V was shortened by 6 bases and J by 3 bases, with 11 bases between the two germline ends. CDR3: CSAKPGDTEAFF. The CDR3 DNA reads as TGCAGTGCCAAACCCGGGGACACTGAAGCTTTCTTT.

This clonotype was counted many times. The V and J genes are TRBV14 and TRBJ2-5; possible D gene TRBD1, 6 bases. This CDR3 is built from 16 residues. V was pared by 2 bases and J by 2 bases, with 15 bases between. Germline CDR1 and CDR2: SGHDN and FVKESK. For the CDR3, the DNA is TGTGCCAGCAGCCAAATTGGACAGAGGGCGCAAGAGACCCAGTACTTC. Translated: CASSQIGQRAQETQYF.

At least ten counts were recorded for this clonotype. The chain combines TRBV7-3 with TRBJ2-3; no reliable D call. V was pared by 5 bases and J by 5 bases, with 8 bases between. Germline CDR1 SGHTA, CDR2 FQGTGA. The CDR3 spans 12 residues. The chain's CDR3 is CASSGQRDTQYF. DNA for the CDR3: TGTGCCAGCAGCGGGCAGAGAGATACGCAGTATTTT.

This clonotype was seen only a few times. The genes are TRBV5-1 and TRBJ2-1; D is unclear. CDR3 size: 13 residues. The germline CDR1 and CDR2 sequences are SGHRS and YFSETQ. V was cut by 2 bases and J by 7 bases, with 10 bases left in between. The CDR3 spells CASSLNWPNEQFF. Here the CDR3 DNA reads TGCGCCAGCAGCTTAAACTGGCCGAATGAGCAGTTCTTC.

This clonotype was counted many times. This CDR3 reads CASSLTALTGELFF. For the CDR3, the DNA is TGTGCCAGCAGCTTAACTGCCCTAACCGGGGAGCTGTTTTTT. V is TRBV11-2 and J is TRBJ2-2; D call uncertain. CDR1 is SGHAT, CDR2 FQNNGV, per germline. V was shortened by 2 bases and J by 5 bases, with 9 bases between the two germline ends. The length of the CDR3 is 14 residues.

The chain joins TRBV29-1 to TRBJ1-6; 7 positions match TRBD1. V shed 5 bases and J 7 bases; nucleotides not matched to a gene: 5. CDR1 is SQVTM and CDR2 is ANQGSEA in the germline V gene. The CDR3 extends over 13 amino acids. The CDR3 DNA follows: TGCAGCGTTCTGACAGGGTGGAATTCACCCCTCCACTTT. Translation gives CSVLTGWNSPLHF.

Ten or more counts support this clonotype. The CDR3 loop reads CASSPASGRGGETQYF. Written as DNA, the CDR3 is TGTGCCAGCAGCCCCGCTAGCGGGAGGGGTGGAGAGACCCAGTACTTC. The chain has TRBV3-1 and TRBJ2-5; 12 bases fit TRBD2. CDR1 LGHDT and CDR2 YNNKEL come from the germline V gene (reference sequence). This CDR3 spans 16 amino acids. The V segment lost 4 bases and the J segment 4 bases; nucleotides outside the gene matches: 7.

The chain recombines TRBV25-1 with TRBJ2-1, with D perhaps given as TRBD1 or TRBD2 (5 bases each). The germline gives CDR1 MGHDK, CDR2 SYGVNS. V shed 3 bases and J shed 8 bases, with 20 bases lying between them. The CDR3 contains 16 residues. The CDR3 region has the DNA TGTGCCAGCAGTGACCCCGGGGCCTCAAGGTGGGATGAGCAGTTCTTC. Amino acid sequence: CASSDPGASRWDEQFF.

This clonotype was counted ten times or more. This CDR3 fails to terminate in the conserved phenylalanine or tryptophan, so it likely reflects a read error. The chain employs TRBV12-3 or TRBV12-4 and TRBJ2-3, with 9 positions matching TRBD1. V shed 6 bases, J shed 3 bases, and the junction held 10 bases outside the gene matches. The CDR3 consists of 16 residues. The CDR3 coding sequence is TGTGCCAGCAGACCCACAGGGGGCTTAAGGACAGATACGCAGTATCTT. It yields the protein CASRPTGGLRTDTQYL.

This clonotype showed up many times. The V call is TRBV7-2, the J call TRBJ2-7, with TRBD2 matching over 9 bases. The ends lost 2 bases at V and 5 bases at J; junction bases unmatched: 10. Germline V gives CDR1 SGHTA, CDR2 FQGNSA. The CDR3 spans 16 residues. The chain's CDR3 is CASSLIRASGINEQYF. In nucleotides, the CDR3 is TGTGCCAGCAGCTTAATAAGAGCTAGCGGGATAAACGAGCAGTACTTC. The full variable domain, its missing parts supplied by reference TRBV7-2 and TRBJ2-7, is GAGVSQSPSNKVTEKGKDVELRCDPISGHTALYWYRQSLGQGLEFLIYFQGNSAPDKSGLPSDRFSAERTGGSVSTLTIQRTQQEDSAVYLCASSLIRASGINEQYFGPGTRLTVT.

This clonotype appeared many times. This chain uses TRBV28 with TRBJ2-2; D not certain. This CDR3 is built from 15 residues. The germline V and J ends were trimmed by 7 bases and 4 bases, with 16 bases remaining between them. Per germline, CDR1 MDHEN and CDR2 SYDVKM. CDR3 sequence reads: CASTPSSPSTGELFF. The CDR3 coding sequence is TGTGCCAGCACCCCTTCATCACCATCCACCGGGGAGCTGTTTTTT.

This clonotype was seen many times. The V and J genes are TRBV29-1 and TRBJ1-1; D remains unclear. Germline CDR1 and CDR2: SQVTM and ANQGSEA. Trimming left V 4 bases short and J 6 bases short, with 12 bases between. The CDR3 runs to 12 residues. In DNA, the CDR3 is TGCAGCGTTGGCCCCCCTATGGCTGAAGCTTTCTTT. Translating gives CSVGPPMAEAFF.

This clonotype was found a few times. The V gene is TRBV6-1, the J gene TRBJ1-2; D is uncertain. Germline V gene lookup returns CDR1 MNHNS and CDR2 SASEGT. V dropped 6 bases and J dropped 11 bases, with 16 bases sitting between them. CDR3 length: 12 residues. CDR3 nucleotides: TGTGCCAGCAGCTCTTCCGGAATTGTTTACACCTTC. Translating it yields CASSSSGIVYTF.

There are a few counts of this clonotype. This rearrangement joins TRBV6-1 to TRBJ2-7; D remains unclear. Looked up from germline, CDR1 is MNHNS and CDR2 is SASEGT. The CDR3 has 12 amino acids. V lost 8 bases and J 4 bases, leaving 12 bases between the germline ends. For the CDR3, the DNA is TGTGCCAGCGGACCTCAGGCTTACGAGCAGTACTTC. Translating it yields CASGPQAYEQYF.

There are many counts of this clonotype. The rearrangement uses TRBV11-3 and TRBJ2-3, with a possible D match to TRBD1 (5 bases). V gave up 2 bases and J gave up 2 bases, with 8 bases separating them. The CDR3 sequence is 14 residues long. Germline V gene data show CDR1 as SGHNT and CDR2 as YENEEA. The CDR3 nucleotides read TGTGCCAGCAGCTTAACGGACAACACAGATACGCAGTATTTT. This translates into CASSLTDNTDTQYF. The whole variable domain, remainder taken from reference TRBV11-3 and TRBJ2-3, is EAGVVQSPRYKIIEKKQPVAFWCNPISGHNTLYWYLQNLGQGPELLIRYENEEAVDDSQLPKDRFSAERLKGVDSTLKIQPAELGDSAVYLCASSLTDNTDTQYFGPGTRLTVL.

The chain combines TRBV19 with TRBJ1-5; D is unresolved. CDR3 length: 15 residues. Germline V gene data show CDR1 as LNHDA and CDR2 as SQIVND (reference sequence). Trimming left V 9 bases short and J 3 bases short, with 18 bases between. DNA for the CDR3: TGTGCCAGCCTTAACAAGAGATCCCTCAATCAGCCCCAGCATTTT. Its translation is CASLNKRSLNQPQHF.

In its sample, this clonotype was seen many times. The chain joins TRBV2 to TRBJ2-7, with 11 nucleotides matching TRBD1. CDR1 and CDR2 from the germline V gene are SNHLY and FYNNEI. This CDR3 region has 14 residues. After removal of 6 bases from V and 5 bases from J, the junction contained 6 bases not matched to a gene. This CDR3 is CASRAGQGEDEQYF. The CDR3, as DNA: TGTGCCAGCAGGGCGGGACAGGGGGAGGACGAGCAGTACTTC.

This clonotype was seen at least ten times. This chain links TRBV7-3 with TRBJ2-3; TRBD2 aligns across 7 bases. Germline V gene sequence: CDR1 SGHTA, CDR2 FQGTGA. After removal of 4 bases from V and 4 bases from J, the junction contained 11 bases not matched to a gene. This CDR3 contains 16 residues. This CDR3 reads CASSSSSGKTPDTQYF. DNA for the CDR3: TGTGCCAGCAGCTCCTCCAGCGGGAAGACCCCAGATACGCAGTATTTT.

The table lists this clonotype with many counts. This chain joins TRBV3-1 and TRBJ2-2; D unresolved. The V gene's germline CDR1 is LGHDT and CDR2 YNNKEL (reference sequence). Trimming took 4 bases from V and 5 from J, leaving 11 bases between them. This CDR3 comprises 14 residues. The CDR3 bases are TGTGCCAGCAGCCGTCGAGTCGGAACCGGGGAGCTGTTTTTT. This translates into CASSRRVGTGELFF.

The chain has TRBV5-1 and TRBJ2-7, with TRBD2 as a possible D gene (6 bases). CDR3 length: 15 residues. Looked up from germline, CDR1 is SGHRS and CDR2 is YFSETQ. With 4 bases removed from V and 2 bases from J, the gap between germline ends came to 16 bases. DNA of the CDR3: TGCGCCAGCAGCCCTTGGGAGGATAAGCCCTACGAGCAGTACTTC. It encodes CASSPWEDKPYEQYF.

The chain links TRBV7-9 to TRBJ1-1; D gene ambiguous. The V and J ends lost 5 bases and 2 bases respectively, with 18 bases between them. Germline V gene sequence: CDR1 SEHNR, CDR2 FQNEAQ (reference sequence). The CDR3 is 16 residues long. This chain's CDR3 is CASSPLSWTANTEAFF. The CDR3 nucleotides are TGTGCCAGCAGCCCCCTATCTTGGACGGCCAACACTGAAGCTTTCTTT.

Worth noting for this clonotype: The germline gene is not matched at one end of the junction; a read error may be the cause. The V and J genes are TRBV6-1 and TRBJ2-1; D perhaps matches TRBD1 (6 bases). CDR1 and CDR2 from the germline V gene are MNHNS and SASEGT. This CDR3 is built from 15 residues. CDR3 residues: CASSFDRPAVGELFF. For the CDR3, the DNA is TGTGCCAGCAGCTTCGACAGGCCGGCGGTGGGTGAGCTGTTCTTC.

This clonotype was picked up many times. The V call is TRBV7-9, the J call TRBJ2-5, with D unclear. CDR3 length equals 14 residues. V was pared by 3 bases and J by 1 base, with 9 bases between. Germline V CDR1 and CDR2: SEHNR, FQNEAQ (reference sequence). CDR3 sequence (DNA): TGTGCCAGCAGCTTTCCGAGCCTCCAAGAGACCCAGTACTTC. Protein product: CASSFPSLQETQYF.

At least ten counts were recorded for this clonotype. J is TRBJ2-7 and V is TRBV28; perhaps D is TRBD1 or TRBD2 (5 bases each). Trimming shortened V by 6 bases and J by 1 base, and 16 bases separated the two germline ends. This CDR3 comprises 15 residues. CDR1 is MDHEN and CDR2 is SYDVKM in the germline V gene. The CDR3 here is CASSTPEGFSYEQYF. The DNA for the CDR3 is TGTGCCAGCAGCACCCCCGAGGGGTTTTCCTACGAGCAGTACTTC.

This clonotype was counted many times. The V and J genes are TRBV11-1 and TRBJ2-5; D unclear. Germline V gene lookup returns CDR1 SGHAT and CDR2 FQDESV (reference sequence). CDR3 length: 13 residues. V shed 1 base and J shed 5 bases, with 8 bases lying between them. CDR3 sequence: CASSLGQWETQYF. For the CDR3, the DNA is TGTGCCAGCAGCTTAGGCCAGTGGGAGACCCAGTACTTC.